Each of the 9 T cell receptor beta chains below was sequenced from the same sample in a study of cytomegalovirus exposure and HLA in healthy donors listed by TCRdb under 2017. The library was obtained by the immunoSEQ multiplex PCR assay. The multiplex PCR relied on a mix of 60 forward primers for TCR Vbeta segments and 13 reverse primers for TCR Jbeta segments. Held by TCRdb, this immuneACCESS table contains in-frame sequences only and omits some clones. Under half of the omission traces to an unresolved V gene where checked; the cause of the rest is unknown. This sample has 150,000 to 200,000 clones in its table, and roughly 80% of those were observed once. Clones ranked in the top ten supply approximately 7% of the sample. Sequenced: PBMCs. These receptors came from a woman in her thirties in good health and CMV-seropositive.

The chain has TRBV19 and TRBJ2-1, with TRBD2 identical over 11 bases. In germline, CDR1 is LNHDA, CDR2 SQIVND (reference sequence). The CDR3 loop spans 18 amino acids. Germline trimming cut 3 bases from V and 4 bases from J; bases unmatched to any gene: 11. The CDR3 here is CASSIGGSGGAVYNEQFF. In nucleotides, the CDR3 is TGTGCCAGTAGTATCGGGGGTAGCGGGGGGGCGGTTTACAATGAGCAGTTCTTC.

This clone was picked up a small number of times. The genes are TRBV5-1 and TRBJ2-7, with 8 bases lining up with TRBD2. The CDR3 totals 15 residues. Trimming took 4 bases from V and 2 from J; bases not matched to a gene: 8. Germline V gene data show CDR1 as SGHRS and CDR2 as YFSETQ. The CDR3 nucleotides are TGCGCCAGCAGCCCGGGAGGGCATGAGACCTACGAGCAGTACTTC. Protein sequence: CASSPGGHETYEQYF. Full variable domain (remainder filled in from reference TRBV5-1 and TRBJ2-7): KAGVTQTPRYLIKTRGQQVTLSCSPISGHRSVSWYQQTPGQGLQFLFEYFSETQRNKGNFPGRFSGRQFSNSRSEMNVSTLELGDSALYLCASSPGGHETYEQYFGPGTRLTVT.

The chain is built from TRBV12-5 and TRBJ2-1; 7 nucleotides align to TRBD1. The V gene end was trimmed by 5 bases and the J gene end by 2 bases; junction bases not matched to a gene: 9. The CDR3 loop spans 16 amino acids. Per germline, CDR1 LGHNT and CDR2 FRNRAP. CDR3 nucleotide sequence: TGTGCTAGTGGTCCCCGCTCCGACAGGGCCTACAATGAGCAGTTCTTC. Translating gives CASGPRSDRAYNEQFF.

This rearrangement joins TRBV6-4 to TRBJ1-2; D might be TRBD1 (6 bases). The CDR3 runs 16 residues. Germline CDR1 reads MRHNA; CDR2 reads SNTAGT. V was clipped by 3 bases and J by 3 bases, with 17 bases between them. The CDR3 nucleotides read TGTGCCAGCAGTGAGGGGCCAGGGGTGGTCGACTATGGCTACACCTTC. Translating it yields CASSEGPGVVDYGYTF.

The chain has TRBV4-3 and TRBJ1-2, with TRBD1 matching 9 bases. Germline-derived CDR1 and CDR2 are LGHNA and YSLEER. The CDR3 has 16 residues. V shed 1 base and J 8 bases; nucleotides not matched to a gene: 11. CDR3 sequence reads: CASSQAQWGQGVGYTF. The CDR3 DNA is TGCGCCAGCAGCCAAGCCCAGTGGGGACAGGGTGTAGGCTACACCTTC.

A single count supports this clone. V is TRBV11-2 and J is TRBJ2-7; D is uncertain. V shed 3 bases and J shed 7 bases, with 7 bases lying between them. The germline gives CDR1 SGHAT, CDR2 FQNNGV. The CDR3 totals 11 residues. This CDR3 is CASSFQWEQYF. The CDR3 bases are TGTGCCAGCAGCTTTCAGTGGGAGCAGTACTTC. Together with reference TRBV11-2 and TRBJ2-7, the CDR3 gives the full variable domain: EAGVAQSPRYKIIEKRQSVAFWCNPISGHATLYWYQQILGQGPKLLIQFQNNGVVDDSQLPKDRFSAERLKGVDSTLKIQPAKLEDSAVYLCASSFQWEQYFGPGTRLTVT.

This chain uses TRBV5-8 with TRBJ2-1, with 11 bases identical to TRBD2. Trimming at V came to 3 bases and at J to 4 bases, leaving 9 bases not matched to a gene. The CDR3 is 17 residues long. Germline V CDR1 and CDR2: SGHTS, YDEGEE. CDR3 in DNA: TGTGCCAGCAGCTCTTGGAGGACTAGCGGGCAGTACAATGAGCAGTTCTTC. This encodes CASSSWRTSGQYNEQFF.

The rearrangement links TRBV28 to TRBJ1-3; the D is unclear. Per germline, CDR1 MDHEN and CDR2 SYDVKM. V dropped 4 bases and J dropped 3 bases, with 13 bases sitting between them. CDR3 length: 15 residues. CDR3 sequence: CASSSPGSGGNTIYF. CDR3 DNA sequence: TGTGCCAGCAGTTCCCCCGGGAGCGGTGGAAACACCATATATTTT.

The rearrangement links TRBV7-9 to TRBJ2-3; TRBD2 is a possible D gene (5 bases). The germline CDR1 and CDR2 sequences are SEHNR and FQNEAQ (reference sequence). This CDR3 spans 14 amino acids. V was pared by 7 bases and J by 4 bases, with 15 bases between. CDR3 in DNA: TGTGCCAGCAACTTTGGAACGAGGGCAGATACGCAGTATTTT. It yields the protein CASNFGTRADTQYF.